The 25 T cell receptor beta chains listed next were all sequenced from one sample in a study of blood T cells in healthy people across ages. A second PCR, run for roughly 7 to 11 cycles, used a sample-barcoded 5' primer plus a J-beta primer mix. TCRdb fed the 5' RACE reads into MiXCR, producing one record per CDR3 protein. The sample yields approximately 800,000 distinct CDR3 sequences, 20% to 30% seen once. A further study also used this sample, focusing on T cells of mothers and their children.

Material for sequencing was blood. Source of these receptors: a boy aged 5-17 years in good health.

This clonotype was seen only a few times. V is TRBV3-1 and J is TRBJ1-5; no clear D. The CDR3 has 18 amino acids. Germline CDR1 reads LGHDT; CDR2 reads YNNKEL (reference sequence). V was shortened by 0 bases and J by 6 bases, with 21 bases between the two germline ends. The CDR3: CASSQDPLLRVAGQPQHF. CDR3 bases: TGTGCCAGCAGCCAAGATCCACTACTAAGGGTGGCCGGTCAGCCCCAGCATTTT.

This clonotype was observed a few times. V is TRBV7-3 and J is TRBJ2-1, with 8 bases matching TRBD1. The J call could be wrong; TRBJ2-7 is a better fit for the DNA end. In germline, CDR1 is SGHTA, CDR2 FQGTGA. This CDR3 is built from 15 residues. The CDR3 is CASSPAGQDTYEQYF. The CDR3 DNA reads TGTGCCAGCAGCCCGGCGGGACAGGACACCTACGAGCAGTACTTC.

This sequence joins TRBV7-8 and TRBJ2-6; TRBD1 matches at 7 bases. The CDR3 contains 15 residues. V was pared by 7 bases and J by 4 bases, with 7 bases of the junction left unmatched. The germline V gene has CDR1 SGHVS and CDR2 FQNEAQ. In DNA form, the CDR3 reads TGTGCCAGCAATGCACAGGGGCTCGGGGCCAACGTCCTGACTTTC. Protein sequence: CASNAQGLGANVLTF. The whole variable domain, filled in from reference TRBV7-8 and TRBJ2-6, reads GAGVSQSPRYKVAKRGQDVALRCDPISGHVSLFWYQQALGQGPEFLTYFQNEAQLDKSGLPSDRFFAERPEGSVSTLKIQRTQQEDSAVYLCASNAQGLGANVLTFGAGSRLTVL.

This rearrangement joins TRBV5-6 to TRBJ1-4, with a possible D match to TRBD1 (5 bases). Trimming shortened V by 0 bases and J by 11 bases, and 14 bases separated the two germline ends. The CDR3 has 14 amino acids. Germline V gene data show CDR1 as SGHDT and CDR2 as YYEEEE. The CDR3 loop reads CASSLEGAAAKLFF. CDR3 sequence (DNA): TGTGCCAGCAGCTTGGAAGGGGCCGCCGCGAAACTGTTTTTT.

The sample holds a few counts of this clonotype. DNA for the CDR3: TGTGCCAGCAGCGTGCCGGGTGCCTCTGGGGCCAACGTCCTGACTTTC. Amino acid sequence: CASSVPGASGANVLTF. The chain carries TRBV9 and TRBJ2-6; D gene uncertain. From germline, CDR1 is SGDLS and CDR2 YYNGEE. The CDR3 runs to 16 residues. Trimming took 2 bases from V and 0 from J, leaving 9 bases between them.

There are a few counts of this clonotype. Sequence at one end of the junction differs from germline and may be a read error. The CDR3 is CATQGGGDYGYTF. The CDR3 DNA sequence: TGTGCCACCCAAGGCGGGGGGGACTATGGCTACACTTTC. The rearrangement links TRBV15 to TRBJ1-2; tentative D call: TRBD1 (5 bases). Germline lookup yields CDR1 LNHNV and CDR2 YYDKDF (reference sequence). The CDR3 loop spans 13 amino acids.

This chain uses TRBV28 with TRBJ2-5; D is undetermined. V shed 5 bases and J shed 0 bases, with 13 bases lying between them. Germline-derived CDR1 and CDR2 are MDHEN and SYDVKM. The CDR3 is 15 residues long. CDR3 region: CASSPSHSYQETQYF. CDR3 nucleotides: TGTGCCAGCAGTCCTTCTCATTCGTACCAAGAGACCCAGTACTTC.

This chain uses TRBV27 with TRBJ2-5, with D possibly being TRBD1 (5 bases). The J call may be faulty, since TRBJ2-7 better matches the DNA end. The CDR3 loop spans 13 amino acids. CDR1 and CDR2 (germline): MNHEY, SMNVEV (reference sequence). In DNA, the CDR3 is TGTGCCAGCAGCTGGCAGGGTACCTACGAGCAGTACTTC. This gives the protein CASSWQGTYEQYF.

The CDR3 bases are TGTGCCAGCAGAAATTTGAGCTCTGGGGCCAACGTCCTGACTTTC. Its protein is CASRNLSSGANVLTF. The chain has TRBV19 and TRBJ2-6; D gene unclear. This CDR3 spans 15 amino acids. Germline assignment: CDR1 LNHDA and CDR2 SQIVND (reference sequence). Trimming removed 9 bases at V and 0 bases at J, with 12 bases between.

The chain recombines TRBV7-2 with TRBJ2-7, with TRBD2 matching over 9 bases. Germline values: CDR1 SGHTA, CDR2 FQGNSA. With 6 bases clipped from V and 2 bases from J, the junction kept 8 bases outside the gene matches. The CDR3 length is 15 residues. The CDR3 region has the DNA TGTGCCAGCAGTCGTAGCGGGAGCCCCCCCTACGAGCAGTACTTC. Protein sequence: CASSRSGSPPYEQYF.

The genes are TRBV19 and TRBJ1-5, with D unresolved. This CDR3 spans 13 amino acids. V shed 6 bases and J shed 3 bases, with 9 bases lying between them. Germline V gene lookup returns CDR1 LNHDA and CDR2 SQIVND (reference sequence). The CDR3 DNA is TGTGCCAGTAGCAATCCGTACAATCAGCCCCAGCATTTT. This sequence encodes CASSNPYNQPQHF.

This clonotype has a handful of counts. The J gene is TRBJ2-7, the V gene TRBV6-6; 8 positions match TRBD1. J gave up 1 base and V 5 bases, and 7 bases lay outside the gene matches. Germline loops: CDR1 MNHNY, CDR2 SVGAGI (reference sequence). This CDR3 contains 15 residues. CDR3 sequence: CASSADRGSSYEQYF. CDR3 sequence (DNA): TGTGCCAGCAGTGCAGACAGGGGATCTTCCTACGAGCAGTACTTC.

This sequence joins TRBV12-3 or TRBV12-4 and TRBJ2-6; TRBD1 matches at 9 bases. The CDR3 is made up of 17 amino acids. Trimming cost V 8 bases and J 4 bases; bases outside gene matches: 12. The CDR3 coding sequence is TGTGCCAGCTGTCCCGGGACAGGGCTTTCAGGGGCCAACGTCCTGACTTTC. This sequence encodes CASCPGTGLSGANVLTF.

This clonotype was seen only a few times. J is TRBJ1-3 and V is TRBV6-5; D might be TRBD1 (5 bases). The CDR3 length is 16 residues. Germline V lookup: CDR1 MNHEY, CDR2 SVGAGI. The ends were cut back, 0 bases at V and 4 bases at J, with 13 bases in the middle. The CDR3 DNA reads TGTGCCAGCAGTTACTCGACAGCGTCTTCGGGAAACACCATATATTTT. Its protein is CASSYSTASSGNTIYF.

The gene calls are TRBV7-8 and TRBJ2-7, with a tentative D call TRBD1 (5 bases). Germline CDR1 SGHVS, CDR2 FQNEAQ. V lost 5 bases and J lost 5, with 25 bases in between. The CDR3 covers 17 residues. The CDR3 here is CASSQSGGASLGDEQYF. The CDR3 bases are TGTGCCAGCAGCCAAAGTGGTGGGGCCAGTTTGGGCGACGAGCAGTACTTC.

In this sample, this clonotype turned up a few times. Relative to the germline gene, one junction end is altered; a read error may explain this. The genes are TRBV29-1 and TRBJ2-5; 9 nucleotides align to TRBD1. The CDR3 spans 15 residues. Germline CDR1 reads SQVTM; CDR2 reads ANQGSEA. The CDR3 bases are TGCAGCGTTGTGACGGGACAGGGCTCCCAAGAGACCCAGTGCTTC. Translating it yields CSVVTGQGSQETQCF.

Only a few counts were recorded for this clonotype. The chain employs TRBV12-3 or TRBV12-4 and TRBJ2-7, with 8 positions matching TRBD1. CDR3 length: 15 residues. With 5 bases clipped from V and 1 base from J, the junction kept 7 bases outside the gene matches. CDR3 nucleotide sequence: TGTGCCAGCAGTCGACAGGGGCGGGTTTCCTACGAGCAGTACTTC. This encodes CASSRQGRVSYEQYF.

The CDR3 coding sequence is TGTGCCAGCAGTGAAGCGACCCTTACGGTCCCAGAGGACGGCTACACCTTC. Encoded protein: CASSEATLTVPEDGYTF. V gene TRBV2 combines with J gene TRBJ1-2; D unresolved. The V end lost 0 bases, the J end lost 8 bases, and 22 bases lay between the germline ends. CDR1 and CDR2 from the germline V gene are SNHLY and FYNNEI. The CDR3 covers 17 residues.

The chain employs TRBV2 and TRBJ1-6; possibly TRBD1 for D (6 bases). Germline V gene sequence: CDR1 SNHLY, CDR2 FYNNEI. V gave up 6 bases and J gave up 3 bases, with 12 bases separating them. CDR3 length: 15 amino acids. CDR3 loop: CASRPGDIYNSPLHF. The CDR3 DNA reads TGTGCCAGCAGGCCGGGGGACATCTATAATTCACCCCTCCACTTT.

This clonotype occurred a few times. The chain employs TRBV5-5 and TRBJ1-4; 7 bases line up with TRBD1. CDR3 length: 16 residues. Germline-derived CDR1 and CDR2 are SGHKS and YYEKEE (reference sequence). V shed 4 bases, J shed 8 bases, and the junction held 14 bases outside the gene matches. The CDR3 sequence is CASSPPGAGGFEKLFF. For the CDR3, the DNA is TGTGCCAGCAGCCCCCCTGGGGCAGGGGGATTCGAAAAACTGTTTTTT.

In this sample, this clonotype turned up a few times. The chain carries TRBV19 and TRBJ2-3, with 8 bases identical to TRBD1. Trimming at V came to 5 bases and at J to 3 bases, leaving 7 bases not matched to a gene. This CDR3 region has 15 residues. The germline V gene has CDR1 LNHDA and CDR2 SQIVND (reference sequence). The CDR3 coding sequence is TGTGCCAGTAGTCTCCAGACAGGGGCGACAGATACGCAGTATTTT. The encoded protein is CASSLQTGATDTQYF.

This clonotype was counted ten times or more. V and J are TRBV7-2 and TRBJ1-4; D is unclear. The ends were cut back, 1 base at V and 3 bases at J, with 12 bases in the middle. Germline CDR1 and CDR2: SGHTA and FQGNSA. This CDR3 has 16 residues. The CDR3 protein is CASSLGGNGANEKLFF. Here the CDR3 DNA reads TGTGCCAGCAGCTTAGGAGGGAACGGGGCTAATGAAAAACTGTTTTTT.

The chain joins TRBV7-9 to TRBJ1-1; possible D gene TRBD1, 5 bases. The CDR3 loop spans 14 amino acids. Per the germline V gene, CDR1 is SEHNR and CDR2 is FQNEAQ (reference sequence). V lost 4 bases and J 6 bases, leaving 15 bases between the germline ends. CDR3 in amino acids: CASSSSYGAPEAFF. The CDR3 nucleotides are TGTGCCAGCAGCTCCTCTTATGGGGCGCCTGAAGCTTTCTTT.

The CDR3 nucleotides read TGCAGTGCTATTGCGTCGAACACCGGGGAGCTGTTTTTT. This translates into CSAIASNTGELFF. V is TRBV20-1 and J is TRBJ2-2; D remains unclear. In germline, CDR1 is DFQATT, CDR2 SNEGSKA (reference sequence). The CDR3 length is 13 residues. V was pared by 4 bases and J by 0 bases, with 6 bases between.

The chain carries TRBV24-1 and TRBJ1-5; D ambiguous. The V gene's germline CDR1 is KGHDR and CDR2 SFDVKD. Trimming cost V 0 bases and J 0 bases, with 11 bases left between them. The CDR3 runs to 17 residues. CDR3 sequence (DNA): TGTGCCACCAGTGATTTGAAGAACTGGAATAGCAATCAGCCCCAGCATTTT. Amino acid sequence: CATSDLKNWNSNQPQHF.